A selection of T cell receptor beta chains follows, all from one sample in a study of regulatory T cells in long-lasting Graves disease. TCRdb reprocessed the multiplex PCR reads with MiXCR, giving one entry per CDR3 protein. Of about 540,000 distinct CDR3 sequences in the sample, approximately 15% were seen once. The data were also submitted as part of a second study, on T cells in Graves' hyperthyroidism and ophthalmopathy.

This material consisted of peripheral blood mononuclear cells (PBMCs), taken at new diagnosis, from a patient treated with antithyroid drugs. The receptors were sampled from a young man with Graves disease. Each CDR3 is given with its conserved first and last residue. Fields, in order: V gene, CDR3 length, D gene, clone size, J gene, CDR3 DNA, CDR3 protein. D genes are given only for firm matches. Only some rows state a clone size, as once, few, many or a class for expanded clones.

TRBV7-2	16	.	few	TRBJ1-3	TGTGCCAGCAGCTTCGCCGACGGGAACTCTGGAAACACCATATATTTT	CASSFADGNSGNTIYF
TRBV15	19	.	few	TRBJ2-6	TGTGCCACCAGCAGACCAACAGGTTCCCTAAGCTCTGGGGCCAACGTCCTGACTTTC	CATSRPTGSLSSGANVLTF
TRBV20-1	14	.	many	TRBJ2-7	TGCAGTGCTATATCCCCTAGCGAGACCTACGAGCAGTACTTC	CSAISPSETYEQYF
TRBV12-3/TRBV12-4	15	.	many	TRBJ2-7	TGTGCCAGCAGGGGAAACTTGGCGGCGTCCTACGAGCAGTACTTC	CASRGNLAASYEQYF
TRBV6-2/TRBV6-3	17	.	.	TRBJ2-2	TGTGCCAGCAGGACTGGGGAAGGGCTAGCTAGCACCGGGGAGCTGTTTTTT	CASRTGEGLASTGELFF
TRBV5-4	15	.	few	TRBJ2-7	TGTGCCAGCAGCTTGGATAAGACAGAAGTCTACGAGCAGTACTTC	CASSLDKTEVYEQYF
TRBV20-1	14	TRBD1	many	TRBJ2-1	TGCAGTGCTAGCGAGGGGGCCTCCTACAATGAGCAGTTCTTC	CSASEGASYNEQFF
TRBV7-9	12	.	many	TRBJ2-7	TGTGCCAGCAGCTTGGGGTCTGGAGAGCAGTACTTC	CASSLGSGEQYF
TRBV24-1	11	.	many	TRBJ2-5	TGTGCCACCAGCGTAAAAAAGACCCAGTACTTC	CATSVKKTQYF
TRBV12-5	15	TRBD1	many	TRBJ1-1	TGTGCTAGTGGTTTGGGACAGGGAGGAGGGTCTGAAGCTTTCTTT	CASGLGQGGGSEAFF
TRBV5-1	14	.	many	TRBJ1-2	TGCGCCAGCAGCTTGGCCGCCAGGCCATATGGCTACACCTTC	CASSLAARPYGYTF
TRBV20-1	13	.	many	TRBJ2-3	TGCAGTGCTGCAACAGGGTACACAGATACGCAGTATTTT	CSAATGYTDTQYF
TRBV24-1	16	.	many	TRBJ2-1	TGTGCCACCAGTGACCGTCTGACTAGAAGCTACAATGAGCAGTTCTTC	CATSDRLTRSYNEQFF
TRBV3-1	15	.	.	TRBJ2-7	TGTGCCAGCAGCCGGGTAGCTTCTAGCTCCTACGAGCAGTACTTC	CASSRVASSSYEQYF
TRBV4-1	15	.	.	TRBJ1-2	TGCGCCAGCAGCCAAGTTAGGGATTCTAACTATGGCTACACCTTC	CASSQVRDSNYGYTF
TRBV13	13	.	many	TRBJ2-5	TGTGCCAGCAGCTTAGACGGGCAAGAGACCCAGTACTTC	CASSLDGQETQYF
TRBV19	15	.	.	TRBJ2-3	TGTGCCAGTAAGGACGGGAGCACTACCACAGATACGCAGTATTTT	CASKDGSTTTDTQYF
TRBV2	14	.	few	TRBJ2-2	TGTGCCAGCAGTCGGGACTCCCGAGGTGGGGAGCTGTTTTTT	CASSRDSRGGELFF
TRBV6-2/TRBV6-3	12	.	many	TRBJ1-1	TGTGCCAGCAGCCGGTGGAGCACTGAAGCTTTCTTT	CASSRWSTEAFF
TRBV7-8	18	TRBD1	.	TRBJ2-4	TGCGCCAGCAGCCAGGGACAGGCTGGGGGATTAGCCAAAAACATTCAGTACTTC	CASSQGQAGGLAKNIQYF
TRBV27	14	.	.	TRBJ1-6	TGTGCCAGCACTTACGGAGGGAGTAATTCACCCCTCCACTTT	CASTYGGSNSPLHF
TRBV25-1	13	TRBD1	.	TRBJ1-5	TGTGCCAGCACGGGAGGGGGCAACCAGCCCCAGCATTTT	CASTGGGNQPQHF
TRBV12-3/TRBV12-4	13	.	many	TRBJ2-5	TGTGCCAGCAGACCGACAGGTCGGGAGACCCAGTACTTC	CASRPTGRETQYF
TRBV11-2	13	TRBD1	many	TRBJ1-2	TGTGCCAGCAGCCCGGGACAGACAATGGGCTACACCTTC	CASSPGQTMGYTF
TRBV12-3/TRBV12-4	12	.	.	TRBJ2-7	TGTGCCAGCAGCCCTGAGTCCTACGAGCAGTACTTC	CASSPESYEQYF
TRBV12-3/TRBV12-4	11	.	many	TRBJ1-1	TGTGCCAGTAACCTTAGGGGGTTCGCTTTCTTT	CASNLRGFAFF
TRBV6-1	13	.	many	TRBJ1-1	TGTGCCAGCAGTGAAGCTGCACAGTATGAAGCTTTCTTT	CASSEAAQYEAFF
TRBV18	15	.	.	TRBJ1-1	TGTGCCAGCTCCTTAGGTGGCACAACGAACACTGAAGCTTTCTTT	CASSLGGTTNTEAFF
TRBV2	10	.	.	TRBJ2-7	TGTGCCAGCAGCCGGGACGAGCAGTACTTC	CASSRDEQYF
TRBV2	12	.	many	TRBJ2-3	TGTGCCAGCAGTGATCTCCGGGATACGCAGTATTTT	CASSDLRDTQYF